What follows are 27 T cell receptor beta chains derived from one specimen sequenced in a study of shared clonotypes between healthy human individuals. Sequencing was performed with immunoSEQ multiplex PCR; in TCRdb, only in-frame clones are kept and a portion is missing. The top ten hold roughly 0.42% of the sample, which has roughly 1.5 million clones, approximately 98% seen once. Material for sequencing was naive CD4+ T cells sorted from blood. Noted subset: CD45RA+ positively selected. The receptor source for this set is a man aged 25-40 years in good health.

This chain connects TRBV27 to TRBJ2-1, with TRBD2 matching over 13 bases. V shed 6 bases, J shed 7 bases, and the junction held 21 bases outside the gene matches. Germline lookup yields CDR1 MNHEY and CDR2 SMNVEV (reference sequence). The CDR3 is 20 residues long. The CDR3 loop is CASRPKMGLAGIPGGNEQFF. In nucleotides, the CDR3 is TGTGCCAGCAGGCCCAAGATGGGACTAGCGGGAATCCCCGGGGGAAATGAGCAGTTCTTC.

The chain joins TRBV7-8 to TRBJ1-1; D gene unclear. Germline V gene sequence: CDR1 SGHVS, CDR2 FQNEAQ. V lost 0 bases and J 0 bases, leaving 8 bases between the germline ends. The CDR3 is 15 amino acids. The CDR3 bases are TGTGCCAGCAGCTTAGCCCGAGTAATGAACACTGAAGCTTTCTTT. Encoded protein: CASSLARVMNTEAFF.

The chain carries TRBV11-2 and TRBJ2-7; weak D call: TRBD2 (5 bases). V was clipped by 1 base and J by 4 bases, with 20 bases between them. The CDR3 extends over 17 amino acids. CDR1 and CDR2 from the germline V gene are SGHAT and FQNNGV. The CDR3: CASSLAFPKDRGYEQYF. As DNA, the CDR3 is TGTGCCAGCAGCTTAGCCTTTCCGAAGGACCGGGGATACGAGCAGTACTTC.

On this clone itself: The sample holds other DNA sequences that translate to the same CDR3. The chain carries TRBV28 and TRBJ2-1; D may be TRBD1 (5 bases). The CDR3 is 13 amino acids. Trimming left V 7 bases short and J 2 bases short, with 9 bases between. Per the germline V gene, CDR1 is MDHEN and CDR2 is SYDVKM. CDR3 sequence reads: CASIQGTYNEQFF. In DNA form, the CDR3 reads TGTGCCAGCATTCAGGGTACCTACAATGAGCAGTTCTTC.

The J gene is TRBJ2-1, the V gene TRBV28; the D is unclear. V lost 6 bases to trimming and J lost 9 bases, with 12 bases between them. Germline V gene data show CDR1 as MDHEN and CDR2 as SYDVKM. There are 12 residues in the CDR3. CDR3 sequence reads: CASSPMWGEQFF. The DNA for the CDR3 is TGTGCCAGCAGCCCCATGTGGGGTGAGCAGTTCTTC.

About this clone: The sample has other DNA sequences that encode this CDR3 too. The chain joins TRBV2 to TRBJ2-7; D is perhaps TRBD1 (6 bases). Trimming shortened V by 4 bases and J by 3 bases, and 10 bases separated the two germline ends. This CDR3 is built from 13 residues. Germline CDR1 SNHLY, CDR2 FYNNEI. The chain's CDR3 is CASSVGQFYEQYF. CDR3 DNA: TGTGCCAGCAGTGTTGGACAGTTCTACGAGCAGTACTTC. The full variable domain, completed using reference TRBV2 and TRBJ2-7, is EPEVTQTPSHQVTQMGQEVILRCVPISNHLYFYWYRQILGQKVEFLVSFYNNEISEKSEIFDDQFSVERPDGSNFTLKIRSTKLEDSAMYFCASSVGQFYEQYFGPGTRLTVT.

This CDR3 reads CASSFRLAGSWGSYNEQFF. The CDR3 region has the DNA TGTGCCAGCAGCTTTAGACTAGCGGGGTCCTGGGGCTCCTACAATGAGCAGTTCTTC. This rearrangement joins TRBV7-2 to TRBJ2-1, with 11 bases lining up with TRBD2. The CDR3 covers 19 residues. V was clipped by 3 bases and J by 0 bases; unmatched bases: 10. Germline V gives CDR1 SGHTA, CDR2 FQGNSA. Supplemented by reference TRBV7-2 and TRBJ2-1, the full variable domain reads GAGVSQSPSNKVTEKGKDVELRCDPISGHTALYWYRQSLGQGLEFLIYFQGNSAPDKSGLPSDRFSAERTGGSVSTLTIQRTQQEDSAVYLCASSFRLAGSWGSYNEQFFGPGTRLTVL.

The gene calls are TRBV30 and TRBJ2-5; D possibly uses TRBD1 or TRBD2 (5 bases each). This CDR3 is built from 13 residues. Germline V gene lookup returns CDR1 GTSNPN and CDR2 SVGIG (reference sequence). The V gene lost 0 bases and the J gene lost 5 bases, with 10 bases spanning the gap. For the CDR3, the DNA is TGTGCCTGGAGTGTTGGGGGAAGGGAGACCCAGTACTTC. This sequence encodes CAWSVGGRETQYF.

The genes are TRBV30 and TRBJ1-1; D is undetermined. Germline values: CDR1 GTSNPN, CDR2 SVGIG (reference sequence). CDR3 length: 14 amino acids. The V gene lost 3 bases and the J gene lost 4 bases, with 15 bases spanning the gap. CDR3 residues: CAWSRAVLGTEAFF. In DNA form, the CDR3 reads TGTGCCTGGAGCCGCGCAGTTCTCGGCACTGAAGCTTTCTTT.

The V gene is TRBV2, the J gene TRBJ1-2; TRBD1 is a possible D gene (5 bases). Looked up from germline, CDR1 is SNHLY and CDR2 is FYNNEI. The germline V and J ends were trimmed by 6 bases and 4 bases, with 15 bases remaining between them. This CDR3 region has 14 residues. The CDR3 bases are TGTGCCAGCAGGGGCCGGCAGGGATCCTATGGCTACACCTTC. This encodes CASRGRQGSYGYTF.

V usage is TRBV5-1 and J usage is TRBJ2-5; 10 bases map to TRBD2. The germline V gene has CDR1 SGHRS and CDR2 YFSETQ. V trimming: 5 bases; J trimming: 5 bases; junction bases outside the gene matches: 12. The CDR3 totals 16 residues. The CDR3 region is CASSRLAGGTQETQYF. The CDR3, as DNA: TGCGCCAGCAGTCGTTTAGCGGGAGGCACACAGGAGACCCAGTACTTC.

The rearrangement joins TRBV9 to TRBJ2-7, with 9 bases aligning to TRBD2. V shed 4 bases, J shed 1 base, and the junction held 6 bases outside the gene matches. Per the germline V gene, CDR1 is SGDLS and CDR2 is YYNGEE. The CDR3 length is 15 residues. CDR3 region: CASSPGLAQSYEQYF. CDR3 DNA: TGTGCCAGCAGCCCCGGACTAGCGCAGTCCTACGAGCAGTACTTC.

With regard to this clone: Different DNA sequences within this sample yield the same CDR3. This chain connects TRBV11-2 to TRBJ2-2, with D unresolved. Germline CDR1 is SGHAT and CDR2 is FQNNGV. Trimming removed 2 bases from V and 3 bases from J, with 4 bases in between. This CDR3 comprises 13 residues. Here the CDR3 DNA reads TGTGCCAGCAGCTTATCTGACACCGGGGAGCTGTTTTTT. Protein sequence: CASSLSDTGELFF.

CDR3 DNA: TGTGCCAGCTCACCGGGACAGCAGATCTACAATGAGCAGTTCTTC. This gives the protein CASSPGQQIYNEQFF. J is TRBJ2-1 and V is TRBV18, with 7 bases lining up with TRBD1. V dropped 3 bases and J dropped 3; count of bases not matched to a gene: 5. From germline, CDR1 is KGHSH and CDR2 LQKENI. The CDR3 is made up of 15 amino acids.

This clone came up once. Other nucleotide sequences in the sample specify the same CDR3. The chain links TRBV27 to TRBJ2-7; unclear D gene. The germline gives CDR1 MNHEY, CDR2 SMNVEV (reference sequence). V gave up 3 bases and J gave up 2 bases, with 8 bases separating them. CDR3 length equals 13 residues. The CDR3 reads CASSFSFPYEQYF. CDR3 coding DNA: TGTGCCAGCAGTTTTTCTTTCCCCTACGAGCAGTACTTC.

The V and J genes are TRBV19 and TRBJ2-7, with no clear D. Germline assignment: CDR1 LNHDA and CDR2 SQIVND (reference sequence). The V end lost 6 bases, the J end lost 0 bases, and 9 bases lay between the germline ends. This CDR3 has 13 amino acids. The CDR3 DNA follows: TGTGCCAGTAGCCGGGCCCTCTCCTACGAGCAGTACTTC. Residues: CASSRALSYEQYF. Based on the CDR3 plus reference TRBV19 and TRBJ2-7, the full variable domain is DGGITQSPKYLFRKEGQNVTLSCEQNLNHDAMYWYRQDPGQGLRLIYYSQIVNDFQKGDIAEGYSVSREKKESFPLTVTSAQKNPTAFYLCASSRALSYEQYFGPGTRLTVT.

V gene TRBV5-4 combines with J gene TRBJ2-2; 10 nucleotides align to TRBD1. Germline assignment: CDR1 SGHNT and CDR2 YYREEE (reference sequence). V lost 4 bases, J lost 5 bases, and 11 bases stayed unmatched. The CDR3 is made up of 17 amino acids. The CDR3 loop is CASSGFRDRGRTGELFF. The CDR3 DNA follows: TGTGCCAGCAGCGGATTTAGAGACAGGGGGCGTACCGGGGAGCTGTTTTTT. Based on the CDR3 plus reference TRBV5-4 and TRBJ2-2, the full variable domain is ETGVTQSPTHLIKTRGQQVTLRCSSQSGHNTVSWYQQALGQGPQFIFQYYREEENGRGNFPPRFSGLQFPNYSSELNVNALELDDSALYLCASSGFRDRGRTGELFFGEGSRLTVL.

The V and J genes are TRBV30 and TRBJ2-7, with 12 bases lining up with TRBD1. Germline V lookup: CDR1 GTSNPN, CDR2 SVGIG (reference sequence). Germline trimming cut 1 base from V and 6 bases from J; bases unmatched to any gene: 7. The CDR3 is made up of 15 amino acids. The CDR3: CAWSARDRGLGEQYF. CDR3 in DNA: TGTGCCTGGAGTGCCCGGGACAGGGGGCTTGGCGAGCAGTACTTC. Together with reference TRBV30 and TRBJ2-7, the CDR3 gives the full variable domain: SQTIHQWPATLVQPVGSPLSLECTVEGTSNPNLYWYRQAAGRGLQLLFYSVGIGQISSEVPQNLSASRPQDRQFILSSKKLLLSDSGFYLCAWSARDRGLGEQYFGPGTRLTVT.

The sample holds one count of this clone. The gene calls are TRBV30 and TRBJ1-5, with D possibly TRBD1 on 5 matching bases. CDR1 is GTSNPN, CDR2 SVGIG, per germline (reference sequence). The CDR3 runs 14 residues. With 6 bases removed from V and 1 base from J, the gap between germline ends came to 13 bases. The CDR3 coding sequence is TGTGCCTGTCGAACGGGGCCCAGCAATCAGCCCCAGCATTTT. Protein: CACRTGPSNQPQHF.

This chain joins TRBV9 and TRBJ2-7; possibly TRBD2 for D (5 bases). Germline V gene lookup returns CDR1 SGDLS and CDR2 YYNGEE. The V and J ends lost 0 bases and 2 bases respectively, with 18 bases between them. CDR3 length equals 17 residues. The CDR3 bases are TGTGCCAGCAGCGTAGTGTGGTGGAGACACGGGGCCTACGAGCAGTACTTC. It yields the protein CASSVVWWRHGAYEQYF.

The J gene is TRBJ1-1, the V gene TRBV30, with D possibly TRBD1 on 6 matching bases. Germline values: CDR1 GTSNPN, CDR2 SVGIG (reference sequence). The CDR3 spans 12 residues. V was clipped by 8 bases and J by 3 bases, with 13 bases between them. The CDR3: CALGQRYTEAFF. As DNA, the CDR3 is TGTGCCCTAGGACAGCGATACACTGAAGCTTTCTTT.

This chain links TRBV28 with TRBJ2-1, with 7 bases identical to TRBD1. Germline CDR1 and CDR2: MDHEN and SYDVKM. The CDR3 consists of 15 residues. Losses at the gene ends were 6 bases for V and 8 bases for J; bases not matched to a gene: 13. DNA of the CDR3: TGTGCCAGCAGCCCCGGGACAGTATCTATGGATGAGCAGTTCTTC. Encoded protein: CASSPGTVSMDEQFF. The entire variable domain, with the rest obtained from reference TRBV28 and TRBJ2-1, is as follows: DVKVTQSSRYLVKRTGEKVFLECVQDMDHENMFWYRQDPGLGLRLIYFSYDVKMKEKGDIPEGYSVSREKKERFSLILESASTNQTSMYLCASSPGTVSMDEQFFGPGTRLTVL.

The chain uses TRBV5-1 and TRBJ1-2; 7 bases are a match to TRBD1. The ends lost 0 bases at V and 7 bases at J; junction bases unmatched: 3. This CDR3 has 13 amino acids. Germline CDR1 is SGHRS and CDR2 is YFSETQ. Here the CDR3 DNA reads TGCGCCAGCAGCTTGGTTGACAGGGCTGGCTACACCTTC. Protein product: CASSLVDRAGYTF.

The chain joins TRBV18 to TRBJ1-4; tentative D call: TRBD1 (5 bases). This CDR3 has 14 amino acids. The V end lost 2 bases, the J end lost 8 bases, and 12 bases lay between the germline ends. Germline V gives CDR1 KGHSH, CDR2 LQKENI. CDR3 nucleotide sequence: TGTGCCAGCTCACCAGCGTCAGGGAGAGAAAAACTGTTTTTT. Amino acid sequence: CASSPASGREKLFF.

The CDR3 reads CASSEATRKGNEQFF. The CDR3 DNA follows: TGTGCCAGCAGTGAAGCCACTAGAAAAGGCAATGAGCAGTTCTTC. The rearrangement joins TRBV6-1 to TRBJ2-1; D may be TRBD2 (5 bases). The germline V and J ends were trimmed by 0 bases and 6 bases, with 12 bases remaining between them. Germline V gene data show CDR1 as MNHNS and CDR2 as SASEGT. CDR3 length equals 15 residues.

This rearrangement joins TRBV6-6 to TRBJ2-7; D perhaps matches TRBD1 (5 bases). Trimming removed 6 bases from V and 2 bases from J, with 8 bases in between. The CDR3 is 12 amino acids. Germline V lookup: CDR1 MNHNY, CDR2 SVGAGI (reference sequence). This CDR3 reads CASRTDPYEQYF. The CDR3 bases are TGTGCCAGCAGGACAGACCCCTACGAGCAGTACTTC.

This chain connects TRBV6-6 to TRBJ2-7; possible D gene TRBD1, 7 bases. Trimming took off 6 bases at V and 4 bases at J, with 16 bases between the two ends. The CDR3 spans 14 residues. Looked up from germline, CDR1 is MNHNY and CDR2 is SVGAGI (reference sequence). This CDR3 reads CASRRDRNKYEQYF. CDR3 sequence (DNA): TGTGCCAGCAGGCGGGACAGAAACAAGTACGAGCAGTACTTC.